The entry below gives a single TCR beta chain sequence along with its context. With V trimmed by 0 bases and J by 4 bases, 3 bases remained unmatched. The CDR3 extends over 15 amino acids. The germline V gene encodes CDR1 SGHVS and CDR2 FQNEAQ. These data are taken from a study of blood T cell repertoires in COVID-19. Across the whole study: Material from acute and convalescent COVID-19 was sourced from the United States, Italy and Spain.

Per the study methods: How many nucleated cells were present was estimated from reference gene primer amplification. Profiling relied on immunoSEQ multiplex PCR, and the TCRdb table lists in-frame clones only, not all of them. The V and J calls and clone size come from that table; D and trimming were worked out from the DNA. The sample records about 170,000 clones, 70% to 90% being singletons. This clonotype was sampled from a man aged 35 to 55 who had recovered from COVID-19. The chain carries TRBV7-8 and TRBJ2-1; 7 positions match TRBD2. What was sequenced was peripheral blood. CDR3 DNA sequence: TGTGCCAGCAGCTTAGCCAGCGGGGCATACAATGAGCAGTTCTTC. Protein sequence: CASSLASGAYNEQFF.